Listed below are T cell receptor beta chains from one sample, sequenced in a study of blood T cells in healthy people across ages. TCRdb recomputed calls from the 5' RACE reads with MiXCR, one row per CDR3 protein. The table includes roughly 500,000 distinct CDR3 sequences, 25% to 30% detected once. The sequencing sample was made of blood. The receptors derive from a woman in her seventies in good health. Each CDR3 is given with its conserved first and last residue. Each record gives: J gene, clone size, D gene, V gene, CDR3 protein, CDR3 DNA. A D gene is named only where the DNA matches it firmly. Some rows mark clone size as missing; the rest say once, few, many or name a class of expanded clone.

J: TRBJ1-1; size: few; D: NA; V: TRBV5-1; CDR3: CASRLRQQNTEAFF; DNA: TGCGCCAGCCGACTCCGACAACAGAACACTGAAGCTTTCTTT
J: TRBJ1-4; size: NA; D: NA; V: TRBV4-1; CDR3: CASSQDGGAGTDEKLFF; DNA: TGCGCCAGCAGCCAAGACGGAGGGGCGGGCACTGATGAAAAACTGTTTTTT
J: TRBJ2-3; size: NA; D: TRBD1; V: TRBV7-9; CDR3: CASSKGQSTDTQYF; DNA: TGTGCCAGCAGCAAGGGACAGAGCACAGATACGCAGTATTTT
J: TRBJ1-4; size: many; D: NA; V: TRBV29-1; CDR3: CSVDEGVTNEKLFF; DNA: TGCAGCGTTGATGAGGGCGTCACTAATGAAAAACTGTTTTTT
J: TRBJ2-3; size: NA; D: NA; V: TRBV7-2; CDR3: CASSFVIRSADTQYF; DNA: TGTGCCAGCAGCTTCGTCATACGTTCGGCAGATACGCAGTATTTT
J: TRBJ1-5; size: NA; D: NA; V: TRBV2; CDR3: CASSQDHNQPQHF; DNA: TGTGCCAGCAGTCAGGACCACAATCAGCCCCAGCATTTT
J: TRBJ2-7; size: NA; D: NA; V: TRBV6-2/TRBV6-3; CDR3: CASRRVSSYEQYF; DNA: TGTGCCAGCAGGAGGGTTTCTTCCTACGAGCAGTACTTC
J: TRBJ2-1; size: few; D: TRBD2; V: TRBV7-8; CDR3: CASNFPGGVGGWNEQFF; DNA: TGTGCCAGCAACTTCCCCGGGGGGGTGGGCGGTTGGAATGAGCAGTTCTTC
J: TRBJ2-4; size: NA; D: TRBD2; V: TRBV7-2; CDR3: CASTFGAGGVNIQYF; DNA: TGTGCCAGCACCTTCGGAGCGGGGGGCGTAAACATTCAGTACTTC
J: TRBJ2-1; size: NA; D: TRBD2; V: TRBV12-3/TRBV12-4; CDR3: CASSSPGVAGYEQFF; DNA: TGTGCCAGCAGTTCCCCAGGGGTAGCGGGATATGAGCAGTTCTTC
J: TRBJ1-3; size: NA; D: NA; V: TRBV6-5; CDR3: CASSRQSPTSGNTIYF; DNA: TGTGCCAGCAGCCGACAGTCTCCTACTTCTGGAAACACCATATATTTT